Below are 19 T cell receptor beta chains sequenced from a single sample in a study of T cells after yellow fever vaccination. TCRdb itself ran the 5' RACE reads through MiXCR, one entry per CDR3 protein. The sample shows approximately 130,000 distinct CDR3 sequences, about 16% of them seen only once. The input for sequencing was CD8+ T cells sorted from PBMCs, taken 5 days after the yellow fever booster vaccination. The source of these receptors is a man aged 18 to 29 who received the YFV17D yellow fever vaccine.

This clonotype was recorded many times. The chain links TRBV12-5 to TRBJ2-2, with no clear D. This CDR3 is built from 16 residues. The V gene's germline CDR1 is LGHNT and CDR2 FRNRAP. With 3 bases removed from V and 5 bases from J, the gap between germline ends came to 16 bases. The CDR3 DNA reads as TGTGCTAGTGGTTTCCACCCCGGGCAGGCAACCGGGGAGCTGTTTTTT. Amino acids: CASGFHPGQATGELFF.

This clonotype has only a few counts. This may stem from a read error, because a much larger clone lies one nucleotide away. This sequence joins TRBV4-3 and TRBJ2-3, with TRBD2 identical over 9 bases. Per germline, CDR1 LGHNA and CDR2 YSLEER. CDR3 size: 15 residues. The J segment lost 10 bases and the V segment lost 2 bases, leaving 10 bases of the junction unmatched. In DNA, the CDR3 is TGCGCCAGCAGCCAAACCCCGCCAAGCGGGGGGCCGCAGTATTTT. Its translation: CASSQTPPSGGPQYF.

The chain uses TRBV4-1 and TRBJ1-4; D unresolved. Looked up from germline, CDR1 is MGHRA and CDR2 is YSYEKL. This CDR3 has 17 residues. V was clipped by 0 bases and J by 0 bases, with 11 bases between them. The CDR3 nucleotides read TGCGCCAGCAGCCAAGATCCAGATGATGCAACTAATGAAAAACTGTTTTTT. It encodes CASSQDPDDATNEKLFF.

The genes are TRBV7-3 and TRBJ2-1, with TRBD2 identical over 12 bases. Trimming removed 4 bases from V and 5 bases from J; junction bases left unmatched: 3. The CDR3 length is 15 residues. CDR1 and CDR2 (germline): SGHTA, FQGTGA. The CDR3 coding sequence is TGTGCCAGCAGCTGGACTAGCGGGGCCCACAATGAGCAGTTCTTC. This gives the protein CASSWTSGAHNEQFF.

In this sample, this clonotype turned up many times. For the CDR3, the DNA is TGCAGCGTTGCGCCAGGGGGGGTCGAGCAGTACTTC. It encodes CSVAPGGVEQYF. The chain links TRBV29-1 to TRBJ2-7; D might be TRBD1 or TRBD2, each matching 7 bases. This CDR3 spans 12 amino acids. Germline V gene data show CDR1 as SQVTM and CDR2 as ANQGSEA. Trimming left V 4 bases short and J 6 bases short, with 13 bases between.

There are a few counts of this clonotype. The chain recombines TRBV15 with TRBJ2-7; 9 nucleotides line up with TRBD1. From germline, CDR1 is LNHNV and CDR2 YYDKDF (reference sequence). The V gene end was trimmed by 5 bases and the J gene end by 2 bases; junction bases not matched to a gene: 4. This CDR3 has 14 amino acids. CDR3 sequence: CATSPWDRAYEQYF. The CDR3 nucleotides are TGTGCCACCAGCCCCTGGGACAGGGCCTACGAGCAGTACTTC.

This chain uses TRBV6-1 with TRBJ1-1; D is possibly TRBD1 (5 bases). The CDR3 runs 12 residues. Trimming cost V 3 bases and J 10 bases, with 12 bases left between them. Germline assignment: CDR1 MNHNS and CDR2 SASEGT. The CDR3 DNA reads TGTGCCAGCAGTGATTTAGGGGTTGTAGCTTTCTTT. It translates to CASSDLGVVAFF.

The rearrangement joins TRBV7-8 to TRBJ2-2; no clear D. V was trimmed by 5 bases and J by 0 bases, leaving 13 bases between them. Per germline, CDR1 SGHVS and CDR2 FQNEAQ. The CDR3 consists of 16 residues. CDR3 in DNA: TGTGCCAGCAGCCCGCTAGTGATGTCGAACACCGGGGAGCTGTTTTTT. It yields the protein CASSPLVMSNTGELFF.

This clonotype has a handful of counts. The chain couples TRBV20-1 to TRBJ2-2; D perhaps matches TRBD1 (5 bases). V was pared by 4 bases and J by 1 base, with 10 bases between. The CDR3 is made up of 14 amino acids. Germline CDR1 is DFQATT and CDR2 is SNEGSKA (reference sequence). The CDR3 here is CSAIPTENTGELFF. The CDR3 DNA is TGCAGTGCTATCCCGACAGAGAACACCGGGGAGCTGTTTTTT.

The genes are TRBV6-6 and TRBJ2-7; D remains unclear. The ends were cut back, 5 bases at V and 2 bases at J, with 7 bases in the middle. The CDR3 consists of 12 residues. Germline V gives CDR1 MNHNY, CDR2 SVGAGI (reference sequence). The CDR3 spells CASSGNAYEQYF. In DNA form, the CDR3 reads TGTGCCAGCAGTGGCAACGCCTACGAGCAGTACTTC.

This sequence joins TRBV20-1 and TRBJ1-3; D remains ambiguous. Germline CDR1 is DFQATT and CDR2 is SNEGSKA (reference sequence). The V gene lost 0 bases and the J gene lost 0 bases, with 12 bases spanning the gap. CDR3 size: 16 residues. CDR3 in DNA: TGCAGTGCTAGAGATGCGGCAGGATACTCTGGAAACACCATATATTTT. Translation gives CSARDAAGYSGNTIYF.

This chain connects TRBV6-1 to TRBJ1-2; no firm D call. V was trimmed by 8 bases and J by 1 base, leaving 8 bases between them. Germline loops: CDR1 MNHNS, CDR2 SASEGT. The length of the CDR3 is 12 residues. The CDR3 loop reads CASRERNYGYTF. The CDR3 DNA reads TGTGCCAGCCGAGAACGTAACTATGGCTACACCTTC.

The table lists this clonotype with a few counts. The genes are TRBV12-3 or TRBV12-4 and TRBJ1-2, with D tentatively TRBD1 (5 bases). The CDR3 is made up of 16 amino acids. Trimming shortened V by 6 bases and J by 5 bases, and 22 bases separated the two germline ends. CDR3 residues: CASSSSVLDTIYGYTF. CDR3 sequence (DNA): TGTGCCAGCAGCAGCTCTGTTTTGGACACGATTTATGGCTACACCTTC.

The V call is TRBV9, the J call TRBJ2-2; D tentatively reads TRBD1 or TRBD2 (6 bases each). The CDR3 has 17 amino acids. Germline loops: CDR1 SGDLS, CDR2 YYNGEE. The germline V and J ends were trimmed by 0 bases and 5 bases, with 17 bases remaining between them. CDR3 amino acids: CASSVADSGAGTGELFF. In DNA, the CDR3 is TGTGCCAGCAGCGTAGCCGATTCGGGGGCTGGGACCGGGGAGCTGTTTTTT.

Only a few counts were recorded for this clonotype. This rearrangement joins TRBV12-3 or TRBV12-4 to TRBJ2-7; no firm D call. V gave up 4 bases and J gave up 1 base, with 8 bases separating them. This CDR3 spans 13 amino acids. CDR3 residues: CASSSELSYEQYF. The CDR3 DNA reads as TGTGCCAGCAGTTCGGAGTTATCCTACGAGCAGTACTTC.

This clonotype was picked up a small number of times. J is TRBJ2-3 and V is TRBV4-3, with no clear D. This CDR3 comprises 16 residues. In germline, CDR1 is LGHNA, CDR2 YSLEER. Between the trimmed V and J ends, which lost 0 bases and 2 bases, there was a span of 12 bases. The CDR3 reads CASSQDGKADTDTQYF. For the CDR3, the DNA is TGCGCCAGCAGCCAAGATGGCAAGGCAGACACAGATACGCAGTATTTT.

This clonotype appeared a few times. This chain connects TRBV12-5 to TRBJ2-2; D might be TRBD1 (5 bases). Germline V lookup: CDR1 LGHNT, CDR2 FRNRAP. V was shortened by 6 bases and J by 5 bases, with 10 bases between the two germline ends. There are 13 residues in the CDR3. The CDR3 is CASGLGETGELFF. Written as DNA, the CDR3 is TGTGCTAGTGGCCTAGGGGAAACCGGGGAGCTGTTTTTT.

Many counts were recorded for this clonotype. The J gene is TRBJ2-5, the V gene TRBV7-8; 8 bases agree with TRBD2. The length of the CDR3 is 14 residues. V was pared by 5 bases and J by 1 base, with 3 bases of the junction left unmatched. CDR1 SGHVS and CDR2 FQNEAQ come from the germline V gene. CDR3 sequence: CASSPGTSQETQYF. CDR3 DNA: TGTGCCAGCAGCCCTGGGACTAGCCAAGAGACCCAGTACTTC.

The CDR3 reads CASSILAGPSYEQYF. CDR3 nucleotides: TGTGCCAGTAGTATCCTGGCGGGGCCCTCCTACGAGCAGTACTTC. The chain links TRBV19 to TRBJ2-7; a weak D match, TRBD2 (6 bases). This CDR3 has 15 residues. Trimming pared 3 bases from V and 0 bases from J, leaving 12 bases between. Germline V gene lookup returns CDR1 LNHDA and CDR2 SQIVND (reference sequence).